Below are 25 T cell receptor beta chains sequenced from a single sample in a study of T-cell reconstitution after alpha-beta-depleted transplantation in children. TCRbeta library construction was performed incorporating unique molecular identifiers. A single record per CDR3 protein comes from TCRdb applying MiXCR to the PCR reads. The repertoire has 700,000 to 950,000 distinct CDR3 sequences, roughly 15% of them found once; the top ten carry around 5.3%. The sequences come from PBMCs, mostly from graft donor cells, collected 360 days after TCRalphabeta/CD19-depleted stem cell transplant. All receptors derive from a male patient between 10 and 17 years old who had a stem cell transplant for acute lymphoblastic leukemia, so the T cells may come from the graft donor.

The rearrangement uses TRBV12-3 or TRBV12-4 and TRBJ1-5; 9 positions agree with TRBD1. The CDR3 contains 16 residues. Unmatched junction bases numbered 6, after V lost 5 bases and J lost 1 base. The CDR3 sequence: CASSLTGGRSNQPQHF. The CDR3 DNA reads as TGTGCCAGCAGTCTGACAGGGGGTCGGAGCAATCAGCCCCAGCATTTT.

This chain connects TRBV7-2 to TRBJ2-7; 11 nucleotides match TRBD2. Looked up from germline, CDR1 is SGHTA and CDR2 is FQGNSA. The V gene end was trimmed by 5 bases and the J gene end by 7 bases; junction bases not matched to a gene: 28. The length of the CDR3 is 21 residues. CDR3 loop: CASSRLTTRGPSLSGRVEQYF. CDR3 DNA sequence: TGTGCCAGCAGCCGGCTTACAACTAGGGGGCCGAGTCTTAGCGGGAGGGTTGAGCAGTACTTC.

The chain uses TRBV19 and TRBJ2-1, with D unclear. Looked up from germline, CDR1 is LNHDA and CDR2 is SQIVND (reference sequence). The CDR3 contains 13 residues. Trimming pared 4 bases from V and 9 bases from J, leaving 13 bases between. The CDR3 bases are TGTGCCAGTAGTACCGGGCTTATCGGTGAGCAGTTCTTC. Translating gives CASSTGLIGEQFF.

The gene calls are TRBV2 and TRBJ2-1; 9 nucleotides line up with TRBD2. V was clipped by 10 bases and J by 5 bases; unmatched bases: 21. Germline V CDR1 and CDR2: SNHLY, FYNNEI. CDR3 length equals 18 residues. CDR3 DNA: TGTGCCATCTGTTTAGGACGACTTAGCCTAGCGGGAAACAATGAGCAGTTCTTC. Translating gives CAICLGRLSLAGNNEQFF.

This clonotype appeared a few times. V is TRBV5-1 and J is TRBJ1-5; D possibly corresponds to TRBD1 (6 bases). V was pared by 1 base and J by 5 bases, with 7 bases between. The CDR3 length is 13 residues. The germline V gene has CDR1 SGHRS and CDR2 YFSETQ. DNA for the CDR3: TGCGCCAGCAGCTTGAAGGGGGATCAGCCCCAGCATTTT. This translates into CASSLKGDQPQHF. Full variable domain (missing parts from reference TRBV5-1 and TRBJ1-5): KAGVTQTPRYLIKTRGQQVTLSCSPISGHRSVSWYQQTPGQGLQFLFEYFSETQRNKGNFPGRFSGRQFSNSRSEMNVSTLELGDSALYLCASSLKGDQPQHFGDGTRLSIL.

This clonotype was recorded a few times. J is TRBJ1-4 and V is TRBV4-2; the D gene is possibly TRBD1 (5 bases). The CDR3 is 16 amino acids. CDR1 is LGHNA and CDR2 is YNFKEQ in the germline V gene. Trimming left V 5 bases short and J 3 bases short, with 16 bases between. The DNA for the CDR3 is TGTGCCAGCAGCGGTCTGAGGGGTCCAGCTAATGAAAAACTGTTTTTT. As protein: CASSGLRGPANEKLFF.

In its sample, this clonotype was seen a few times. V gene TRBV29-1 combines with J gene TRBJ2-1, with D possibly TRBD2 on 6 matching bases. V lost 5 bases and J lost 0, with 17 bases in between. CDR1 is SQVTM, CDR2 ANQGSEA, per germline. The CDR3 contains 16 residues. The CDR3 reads CSVYLLAASSYNEQFF. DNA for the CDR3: TGCAGCGTTTACCTTTTAGCGGCTAGCTCCTACAATGAGCAGTTCTTC.

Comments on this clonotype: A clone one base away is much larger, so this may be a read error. In DNA form, the CDR3 reads TGTGCCACCAGTTATTTGCAGTTGGCCGGGACGACCACCGGGGAGCTGTTTTTT. This sequence encodes CATSYLQLAGTTTGELFF. The V gene is TRBV24-1, the J gene TRBJ2-2; D is perhaps TRBD1 or TRBD2 (5 bases each). CDR1 and CDR2 (germline): KGHDR, SFDVKD. The CDR3 consists of 18 residues.

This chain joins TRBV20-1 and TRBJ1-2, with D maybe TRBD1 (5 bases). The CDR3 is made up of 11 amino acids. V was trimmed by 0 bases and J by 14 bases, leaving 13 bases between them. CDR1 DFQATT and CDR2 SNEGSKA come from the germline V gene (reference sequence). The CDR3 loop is CSARDWGVRTF. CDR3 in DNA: TGCAGTGCTAGAGATTGGGGGGTGAGGACCTTC.

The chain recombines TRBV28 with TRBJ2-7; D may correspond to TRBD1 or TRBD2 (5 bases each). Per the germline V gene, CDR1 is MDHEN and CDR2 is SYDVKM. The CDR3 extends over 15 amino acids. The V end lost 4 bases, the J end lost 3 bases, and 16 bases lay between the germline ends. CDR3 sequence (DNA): TGTGCCAGCAGTTCCCAAGGGACGGCGATCTACGAGCAGTACTTC. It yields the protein CASSSQGTAIYEQYF.

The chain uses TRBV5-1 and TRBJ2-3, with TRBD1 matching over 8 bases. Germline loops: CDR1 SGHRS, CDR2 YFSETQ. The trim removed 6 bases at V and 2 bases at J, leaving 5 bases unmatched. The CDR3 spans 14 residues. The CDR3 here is CASNWDRYTDTQYF. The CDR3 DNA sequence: TGCGCCAGCAACTGGGACAGGTACACAGATACGCAGTATTTT.

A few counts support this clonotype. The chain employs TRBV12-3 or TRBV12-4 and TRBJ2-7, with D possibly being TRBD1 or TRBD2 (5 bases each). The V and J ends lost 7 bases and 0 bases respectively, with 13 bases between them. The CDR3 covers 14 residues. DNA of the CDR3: TGTGCCAGCACCCGGGACCTAACCTCCTACGAGCAGTACTTC. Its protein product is CASTRDLTSYEQYF.

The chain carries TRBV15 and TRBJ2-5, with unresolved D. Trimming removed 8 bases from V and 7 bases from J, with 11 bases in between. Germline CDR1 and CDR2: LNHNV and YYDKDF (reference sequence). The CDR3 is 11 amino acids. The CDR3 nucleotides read TGTGCCACCGCCGCGTTGGGGACCCAGTACTTC. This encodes CATAALGTQYF. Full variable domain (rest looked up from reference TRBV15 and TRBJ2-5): DAMVIQNPRYQVTQFGKPVTLSCSQTLNHNVMYWYQQKSSQAPKLLFHYYDKDFNNEADTPDNFQSRRPNTSFCFLDIRSPGLGDTAMYLCATAALGTQYFGPGTRLLVL.

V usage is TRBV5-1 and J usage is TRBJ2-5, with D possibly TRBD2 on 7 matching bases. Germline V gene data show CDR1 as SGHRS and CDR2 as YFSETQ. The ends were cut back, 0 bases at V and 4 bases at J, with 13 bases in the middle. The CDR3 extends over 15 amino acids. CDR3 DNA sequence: TGCGCCAGCAGCTTGGTGGTGGGAGGGGGAGAGACCCAGTACTTC. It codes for CASSLVVGGGETQYF.

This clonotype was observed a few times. The DNA of the CDR3 is TGTGCCAGCAGCCCGAGGGCAGCTAGCAATCAGCCCCAGCATTTT. This sequence encodes CASSPRAASNQPQHF. The chain is built from TRBV6-1 and TRBJ1-5; no clear D. Germline CDR1 is MNHNS and CDR2 is SASEGT. V was cut by 6 bases and J by 0 bases, with 12 bases left in between. The CDR3 sequence is 15 residues long.

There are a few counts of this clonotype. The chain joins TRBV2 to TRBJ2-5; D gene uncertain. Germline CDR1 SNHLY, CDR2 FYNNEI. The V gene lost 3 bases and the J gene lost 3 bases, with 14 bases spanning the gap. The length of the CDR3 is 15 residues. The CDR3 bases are TGTGCCAGCAGTGACCCCCCTCGAGCGAAAGAGACCCAGTACTTC. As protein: CASSDPPRAKETQYF.

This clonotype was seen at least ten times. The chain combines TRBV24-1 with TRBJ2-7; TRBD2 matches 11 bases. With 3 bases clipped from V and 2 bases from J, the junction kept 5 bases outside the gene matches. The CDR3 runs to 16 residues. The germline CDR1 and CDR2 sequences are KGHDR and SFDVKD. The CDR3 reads CATSDPGTSGPYEQYF. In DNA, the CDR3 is TGTGCCACCAGTGATCCCGGGACTAGCGGTCCCTACGAGCAGTACTTC.

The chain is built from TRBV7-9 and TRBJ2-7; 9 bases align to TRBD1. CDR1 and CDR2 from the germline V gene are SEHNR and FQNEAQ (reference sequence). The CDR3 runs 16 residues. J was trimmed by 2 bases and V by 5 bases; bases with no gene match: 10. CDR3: CASSPRAGQGPYEQYF. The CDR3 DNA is TGTGCCAGCAGCCCTAGGGCGGGACAGGGACCCTACGAGCAGTACTTC.

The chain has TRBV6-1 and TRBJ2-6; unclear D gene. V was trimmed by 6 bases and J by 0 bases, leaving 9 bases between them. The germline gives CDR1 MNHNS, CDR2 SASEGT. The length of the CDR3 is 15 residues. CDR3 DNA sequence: TGTGCCAGCAGACAGAGTTTCTCTGGGGCCAACGTCCTGACTTTC. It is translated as CASRQSFSGANVLTF.

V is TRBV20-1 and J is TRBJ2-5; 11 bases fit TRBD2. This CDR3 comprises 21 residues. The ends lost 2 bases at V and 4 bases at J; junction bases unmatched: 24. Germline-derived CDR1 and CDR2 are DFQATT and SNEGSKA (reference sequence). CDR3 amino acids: CSARSFPLAGGLPMVGETQYF. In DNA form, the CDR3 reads TGCAGTGCTAGATCCTTCCCCCTAGCGGGAGGCCTTCCCATGGTGGGAGAGACCCAGTACTTC.

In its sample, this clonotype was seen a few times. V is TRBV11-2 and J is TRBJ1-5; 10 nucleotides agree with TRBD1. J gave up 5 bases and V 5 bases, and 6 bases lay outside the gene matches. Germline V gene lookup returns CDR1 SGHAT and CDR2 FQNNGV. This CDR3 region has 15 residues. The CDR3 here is CASSPGTGDYQPQHF. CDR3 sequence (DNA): TGTGCCAGCAGCCCCGGGACAGGGGACTATCAGCCCCAGCATTTT.

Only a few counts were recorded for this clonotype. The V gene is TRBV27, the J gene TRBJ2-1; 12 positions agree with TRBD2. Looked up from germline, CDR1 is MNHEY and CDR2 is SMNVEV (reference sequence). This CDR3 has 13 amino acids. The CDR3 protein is CAAKTSGSNEQFF. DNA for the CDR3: TGTGCAGCGAAGACTAGCGGGAGTAATGAGCAGTTCTTC.

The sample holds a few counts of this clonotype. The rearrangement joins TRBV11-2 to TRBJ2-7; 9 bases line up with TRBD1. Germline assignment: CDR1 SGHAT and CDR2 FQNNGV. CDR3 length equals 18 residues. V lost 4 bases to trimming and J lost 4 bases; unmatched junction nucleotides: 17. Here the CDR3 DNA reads TGTGCCAGCAGCTCCGTTCGGTCGGGACAGGGAAAGGGGTACGAGCAGTACTTC. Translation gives CASSSVRSGQGKGYEQYF. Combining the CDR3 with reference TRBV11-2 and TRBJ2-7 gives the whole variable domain EAGVAQSPRYKIIEKRQSVAFWCNPISGHATLYWYQQILGQGPKLLIQFQNNGVVDDSQLPKDRFSAERLKGVDSTLKIQPAKLEDSAVYLCASSSVRSGQGKGYEQYFGPGTRLTVT.

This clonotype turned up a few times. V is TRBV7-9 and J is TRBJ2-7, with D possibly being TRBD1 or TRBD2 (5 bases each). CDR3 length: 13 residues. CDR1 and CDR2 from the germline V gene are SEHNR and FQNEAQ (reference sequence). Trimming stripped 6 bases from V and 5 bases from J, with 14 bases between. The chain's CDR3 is CASRLAGTNEQYF. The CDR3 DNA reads TGTGCCAGCAGGTTGGCAGGGACGAACGAGCAGTACTTC.

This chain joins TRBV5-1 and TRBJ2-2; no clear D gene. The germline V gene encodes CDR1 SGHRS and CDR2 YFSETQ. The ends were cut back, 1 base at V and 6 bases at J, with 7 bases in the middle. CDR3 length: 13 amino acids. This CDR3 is CASSLMQAGELFF. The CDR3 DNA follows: TGCGCCAGCAGCTTGATGCAGGCCGGGGAGCTGTTTTTT.